The clone carrying this TCR beta chain was observed at least ten times. What was amplified from RNA transcripts were TCR beta CDR3 regions. An initial round of RT-PCR targeting the TCR CDR3 relied on the HTBI primer set. TCRdb passed the multiplex PCR reads through MiXCR, listing each CDR3 protein once. The table records 500,000 to 800,000 distinct CDR3 sequences, 45% of them present only once. Germline assignment: CDR1 SQVTM and CDR2 ANQGSEA. V shed 4 bases, J shed 3 bases, and the junction held 15 bases outside the gene matches. CDR3 length: 16 amino acids. The sample belongs to a study of T cells in Graves' hyperthyroidism and ophthalmopathy.

The receptor's source is an adult man with Graves' disease, either hyperthyroidism or ophthalmopathy (not recorded which). The sequencing sample was made of peripheral blood or thyroid tissue (not recorded which). This rearrangement joins TRBV29-1 to TRBJ2-7; the match to TRBD2 covers 7 bases. CDR3 in amino acids: CSVGVGRPGLSYEQYF. The CDR3 coding sequence is TGCAGCGTTGGAGTGGGTAGGCCGGGACTAAGCTACGAGCAGTACTTC.